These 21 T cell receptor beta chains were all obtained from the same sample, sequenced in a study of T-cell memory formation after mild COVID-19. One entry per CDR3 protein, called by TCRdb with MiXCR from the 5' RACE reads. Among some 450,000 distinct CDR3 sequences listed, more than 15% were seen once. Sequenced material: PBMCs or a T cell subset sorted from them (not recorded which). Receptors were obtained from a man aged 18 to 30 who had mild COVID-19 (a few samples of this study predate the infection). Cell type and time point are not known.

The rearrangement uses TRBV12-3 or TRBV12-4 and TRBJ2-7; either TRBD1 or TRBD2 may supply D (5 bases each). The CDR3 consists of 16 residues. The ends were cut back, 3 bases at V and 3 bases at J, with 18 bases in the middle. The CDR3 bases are TGTGCCAGCAGTTTGTTGGGAATTAGGGACGACTACGAGCAGTACTTC. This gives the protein CASSLLGIRDDYEQYF.

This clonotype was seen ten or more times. The CDR3 DNA reads as TGTGCCAGCAGTCCGGGACAGGGATATGAAAAACTGTTTTTT. Translation: CASSPGQGYEKLFF. The chain links TRBV12-3 or TRBV12-4 to TRBJ1-4, with 9 bases identical to TRBD1. CDR3 size: 14 residues. V gave up 5 bases and J gave up 6 bases; unmatched junction bases: 4.

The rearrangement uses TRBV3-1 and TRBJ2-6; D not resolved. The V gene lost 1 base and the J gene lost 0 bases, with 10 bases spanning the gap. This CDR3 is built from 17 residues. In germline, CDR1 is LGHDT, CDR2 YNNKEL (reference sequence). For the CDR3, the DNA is TGTGCCAGCAGCCAAGGCCGGCCCGGCTCTGGGGCCAACGTCCTGACTTTC. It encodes CASSQGRPGSGANVLTF. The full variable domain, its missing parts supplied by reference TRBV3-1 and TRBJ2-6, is DTAVSQTPKYLVTQMGNDKSIKCEQNLGHDTMYWYKQDSKKFLKIMFSYNNKELIINETVPNRFSPKSPDKAHLNLHINSLELGDSAVYFCASSQGRPGSGANVLTFGAGSRLTVL.

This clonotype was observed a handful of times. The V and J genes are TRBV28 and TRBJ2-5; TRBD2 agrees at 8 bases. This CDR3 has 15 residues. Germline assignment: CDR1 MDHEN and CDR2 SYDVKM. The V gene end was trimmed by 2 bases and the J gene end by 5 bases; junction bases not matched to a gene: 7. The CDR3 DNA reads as TGTGCCAGCAGTTTAATCGGGGGGGCTTGGGAGACCCAGTACTTC. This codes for CASSLIGGAWETQYF.

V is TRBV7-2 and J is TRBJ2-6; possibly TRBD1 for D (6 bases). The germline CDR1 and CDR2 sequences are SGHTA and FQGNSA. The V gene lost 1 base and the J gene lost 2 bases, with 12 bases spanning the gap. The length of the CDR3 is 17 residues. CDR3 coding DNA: TGTGCCAGCAGCTTAGTAGCGTGGGGGCCTGGGGCCAACGTCCTGACTTTC. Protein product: CASSLVAWGPGANVLTF.

In DNA form, the CDR3 reads TGCAGCCCCAAGAACACTGAAGCTTTCTTT. Protein product: CSPKNTEAFF. The chain is built from TRBV29-1 and TRBJ1-1; D is uncertain. CDR3 length: 10 residues. The V gene lost 8 bases and the J gene lost 1 base, with 5 bases spanning the gap. Per the germline V gene, CDR1 is SQVTM and CDR2 is ANQGSEA.

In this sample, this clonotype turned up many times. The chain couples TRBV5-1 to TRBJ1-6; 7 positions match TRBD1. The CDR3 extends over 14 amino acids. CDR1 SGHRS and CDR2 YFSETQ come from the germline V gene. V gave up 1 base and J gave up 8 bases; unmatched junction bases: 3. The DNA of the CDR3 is TGCGCCAGCAGCTTGATCACAGGGGATTCACCCCTCCACTTT. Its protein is CASSLITGDSPLHF.

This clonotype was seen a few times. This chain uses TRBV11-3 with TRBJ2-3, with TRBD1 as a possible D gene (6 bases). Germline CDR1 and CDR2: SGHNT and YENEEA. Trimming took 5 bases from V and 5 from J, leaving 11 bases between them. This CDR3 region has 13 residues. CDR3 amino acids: CASSVDSGDTQYF. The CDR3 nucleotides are TGTGCCAGCAGCGTGGACAGCGGAGATACGCAGTATTTT.

In DNA form, the CDR3 reads TGTGCCGGGAAGGACAGGGCCTCTAGCACAGATACGCAGTATTTT. Its protein is CAGKDRASSTDTQYF. The rearrangement links TRBV2 to TRBJ2-3; 8 bases align to TRBD1. Per germline, CDR1 SNHLY and CDR2 FYNNEI. The V segment lost 11 bases and the J segment 0 bases; nucleotides outside the gene matches: 10. The length of the CDR3 is 15 residues.

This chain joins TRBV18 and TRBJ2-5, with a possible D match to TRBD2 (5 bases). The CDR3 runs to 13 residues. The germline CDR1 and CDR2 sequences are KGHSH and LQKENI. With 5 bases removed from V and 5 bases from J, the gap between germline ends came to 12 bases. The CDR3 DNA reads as TGTGCCAGCTCATCCGACCAGCGGGAGACCCAGTACTTC. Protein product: CASSSDQRETQYF.

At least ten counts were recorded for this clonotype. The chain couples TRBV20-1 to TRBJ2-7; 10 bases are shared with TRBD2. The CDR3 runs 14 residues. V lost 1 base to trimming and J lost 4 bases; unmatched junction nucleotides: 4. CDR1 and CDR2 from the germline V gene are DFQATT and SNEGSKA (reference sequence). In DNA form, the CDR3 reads TGCAGTGCTAGAGTGCCTAGCGGGGGTTACGAGCAGTACTTC. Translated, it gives CSARVPSGGYEQYF.

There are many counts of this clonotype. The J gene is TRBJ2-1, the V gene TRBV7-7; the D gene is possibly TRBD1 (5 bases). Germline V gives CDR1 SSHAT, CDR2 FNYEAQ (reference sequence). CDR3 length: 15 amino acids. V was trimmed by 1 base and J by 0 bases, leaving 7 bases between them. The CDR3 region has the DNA TGTGCCAGCAGCTTAGTAGGGGCCTCCTACAATGAGCAGTTCTTC. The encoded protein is CASSLVGASYNEQFF.

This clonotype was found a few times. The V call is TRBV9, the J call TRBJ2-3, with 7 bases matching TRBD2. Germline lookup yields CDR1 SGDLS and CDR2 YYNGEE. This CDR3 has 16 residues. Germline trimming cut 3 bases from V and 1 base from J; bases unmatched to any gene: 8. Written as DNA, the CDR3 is TGTGCCAGCAGCGCCGCTGGGAGCGGGGGCACAGATACGCAGTATTTT. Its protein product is CASSAAGSGGTDTQYF.

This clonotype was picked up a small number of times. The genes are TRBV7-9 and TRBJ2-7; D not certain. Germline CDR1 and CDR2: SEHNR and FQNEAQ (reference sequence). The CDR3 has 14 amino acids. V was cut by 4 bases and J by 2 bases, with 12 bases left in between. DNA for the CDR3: TGTGCCAGCAGCTCCGATAAAACTACCTACGAGCAGTACGTC. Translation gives CASSSDKTTYEQYV.

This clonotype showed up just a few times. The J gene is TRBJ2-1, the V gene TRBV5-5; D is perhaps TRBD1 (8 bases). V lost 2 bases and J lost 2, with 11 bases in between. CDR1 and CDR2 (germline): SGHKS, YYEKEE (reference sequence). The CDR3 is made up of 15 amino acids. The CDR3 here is CASSLQGGPYNEQFF. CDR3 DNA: TGTGCCAGCAGCTTACAGGGGGGGCCCTACAATGAGCAGTTCTTC.

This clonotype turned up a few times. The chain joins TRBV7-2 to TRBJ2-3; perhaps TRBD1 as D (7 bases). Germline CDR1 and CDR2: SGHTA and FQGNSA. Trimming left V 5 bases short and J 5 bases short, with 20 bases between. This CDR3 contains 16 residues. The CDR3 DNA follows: TGTGCCAGCAGCCCCACCAGGGGGGCCGGGAGAGATACGCAGTATTTT. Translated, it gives CASSPTRGAGRDTQYF.

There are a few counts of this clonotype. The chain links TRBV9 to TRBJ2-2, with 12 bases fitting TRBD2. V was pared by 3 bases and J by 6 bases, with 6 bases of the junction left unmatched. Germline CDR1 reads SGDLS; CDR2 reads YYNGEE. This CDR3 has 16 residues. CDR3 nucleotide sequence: TGTGCCAGCAGCGCCTCTAGCGGGGGGGCCCCCGGGGAGCTGTTTTTT. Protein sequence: CASSASSGGAPGELFF.

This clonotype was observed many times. The CDR3 reads CASNRPTDMETQYF. The CDR3 region has the DNA TGTGCCAGCAACCGGCCGACCGATATGGAGACCCAGTACTTC. The rearrangement joins TRBV7-2 to TRBJ2-5; D is uncertain. Per the germline V gene, CDR1 is SGHTA and CDR2 is FQGNSA. V lost 7 bases, J lost 5 bases, and 17 bases lay in between. CDR3 length: 14 amino acids.

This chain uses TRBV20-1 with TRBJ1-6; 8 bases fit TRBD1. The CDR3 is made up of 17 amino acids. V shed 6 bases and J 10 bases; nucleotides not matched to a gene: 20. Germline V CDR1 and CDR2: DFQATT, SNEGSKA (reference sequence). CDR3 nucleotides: TGCAGTGCCAAGGACAGGGTGGCGGGATCTGGTGGCTCACCCCTCCACTTT. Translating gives CSAKDRVAGSGGSPLHF.

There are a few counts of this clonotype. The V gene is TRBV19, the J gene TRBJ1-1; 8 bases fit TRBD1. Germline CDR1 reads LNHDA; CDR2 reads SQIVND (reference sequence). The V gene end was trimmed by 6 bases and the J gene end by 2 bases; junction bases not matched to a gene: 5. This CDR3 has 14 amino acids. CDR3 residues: CASSWDRINTEAFF. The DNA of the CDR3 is TGTGCCAGTAGCTGGGACAGGATAAACACTGAAGCTTTCTTT.

DNA for the CDR3: TGTGCCAGCAGTAAAACAGGGGCCGGGGAGCTGTTTTTT. As protein: CASSKTGAGELFF. The rearrangement links TRBV25-1 to TRBJ2-2; 7 bases are shared with TRBD1. Looked up from germline, CDR1 is MGHDK and CDR2 is SYGVNS. The V and J ends lost 5 bases and 6 bases, in that order; junction bases with no gene match: 3. The CDR3 is 13 residues long. Full variable domain (remainder filled in from reference TRBV25-1 and TRBJ2-2): EADIYQTPRYLVIGTGKKITLECSQTMGHDKMYWYQQDPGMELHLIHYSYGVNSTEKGDLSSESTVSRIRTEHFPLTLESARPSHTSQYLCASSKTGAGELFFGEGSRLTVL.